Following are 26 T cell receptor beta chains from one sample sequenced in a study of CD8 T cells in ankylosing spondylitis. TCRdb ran MiXCR on the 5' RACE reads and lists one entry per CDR3 protein. This repertoire shows around 210,000 distinct CDR3 sequences, 8% to 10% found once; its top ten account for approximately 5%. Sequenced material: blood, either unsorted or a sorted T cell fraction (not recorded which). These receptors were obtained from a female donor with ankylosing spondylitis or in good health (not recorded which).

This clonotype was counted at least ten times. CDR3 DNA sequence: TGCAGTGCTCGAACCCTGACTAGCGACTCCTACGAGCAGTACTTC. Translating it yields CSARTLTSDSYEQYF. V usage is TRBV20-1 and J usage is TRBJ2-7; 8 nucleotides match TRBD2. The CDR3 length is 15 residues. The V and J ends lost 5 bases and 0 bases, in that order; junction bases with no gene match: 9. Germline lookup yields CDR1 DFQATT and CDR2 SNEGSKA (reference sequence).

The chain employs TRBV3-1 and TRBJ1-2, with no clear D. Germline-derived CDR1 and CDR2 are LGHDT and YNNKEL (reference sequence). V was cut by 10 bases and J by 1 base, with 19 bases left in between. This CDR3 region has 15 residues. CDR3 sequence: CATSQKGSSNYGYTF. The DNA of the CDR3 is TGTGCCACCTCCCAAAAAGGGAGTAGTAACTATGGCTACACCTTC.

This clonotype was detected ten times or more. The chain links TRBV20-1 to TRBJ2-1; TRBD2 matches 9 bases. The CDR3 is made up of 16 amino acids. CDR1 DFQATT and CDR2 SNEGSKA come from the germline V gene (reference sequence). With 5 bases clipped from V and 0 bases from J, the junction kept 8 bases outside the gene matches. The CDR3, as DNA: TGCAGTGCTCCCGGACTGACTAGCGGCTCCTACAATGAGCAGTTCTTC. Its protein product is CSAPGLTSGSYNEQFF.

V and J are TRBV29-1 and TRBJ2-7, with 9 bases matching TRBD1. This CDR3 has 14 residues. V trimming: 7 bases; J trimming: 6 bases; junction bases outside the gene matches: 13. Germline V CDR1 and CDR2: SQVTM, ANQGSEA. In nucleotides, the CDR3 is TGCAGCGCAGCGGACAGGGGCCGCCGCCCCGAGCAGTACTTC. Protein: CSAADRGRRPEQYF.

In the case of this clonotype: A much larger clone lies one base from this, so it may be a read error. This rearrangement joins TRBV5-1 to TRBJ2-7; the D gene could be TRBD1 or TRBD2 (5 bases each). The CDR3 extends over 13 amino acids. The germline CDR1 and CDR2 sequences are SGHRS and YFSETQ. CDR3 DNA sequence: TGCACCAGCAGCTTGGGACCCGGGGTCGAGCAGTACTTC. Its translation: CTSSLGPGVEQYF.

This clonotype was observed at least ten times. The genes are TRBV28 and TRBJ1-1; 7 bases are a match to TRBD1. Losses at the gene ends were 4 bases for V and 5 bases for J; bases not matched to a gene: 13. The CDR3 contains 16 residues. From germline, CDR1 is MDHEN and CDR2 SYDVKM. DNA for the CDR3: TGTGCCAGCAGTTCTCCCCAGGGGGGGAGGAGGACTGAAGCTTTCTTT. This translates into CASSSPQGGRRTEAFF.

This clonotype came up many times. The rearrangement links TRBV20-1 to TRBJ2-7; 12 positions match TRBD2. Germline CDR1 is DFQATT and CDR2 is SNEGSKA (reference sequence). J was trimmed by 5 bases and V by 3 bases; bases with no gene match: 11. There are 16 residues in the CDR3. CDR3 in amino acids: CSASLQLAGGSHEQYF. For the CDR3, the DNA is TGCAGTGCTAGTCTCCAACTAGCGGGAGGTAGTCACGAGCAGTACTTC.

V is TRBV7-2 and J is TRBJ2-7, with D perhaps matching TRBD2 (5 bases). Germline V CDR1 and CDR2: SGHTA, FQGNSA. This CDR3 has 15 amino acids. V lost 0 bases and J lost 4, with 13 bases in between. The CDR3 is CASSLAVATYYEQYF. CDR3 nucleotides: TGTGCCAGCAGCTTAGCGGTAGCGACTTATTACGAGCAGTACTTC.

About this clonotype itself: A much bigger clone sits one base away, suggesting this may be a read error. The CDR3 ends on some other residue instead of the conserved phenylalanine or tryptophan, so this is likely a read error. V and J are TRBV20-1 and TRBJ1-1; TRBD1 matches at 7 bases. J was trimmed by 10 bases and V by 3 bases; bases with no gene match: 8. CDR3 size: 12 residues. Per the germline V gene, CDR1 is DFQATT and CDR2 is SNEGSKA (reference sequence). DNA of the CDR3: TGCAGTGCTAGTCCGACAGGGACCCCAGCTTTCCTT. It is translated as CSASPTGTPAFL.

This clonotype came up many times. The chain uses TRBV10-3 and TRBJ2-3, with 7 bases that match TRBD2. This CDR3 is built from 11 residues. Germline CDR1 is ENHRY and CDR2 is SYGVKD. Trimming took 10 bases from V and 4 from J; bases not matched to a gene: 2. CDR3 bases: TGTGCCACTGCGGGAGCAGATACGCAGTATTTT. Its translation: CATAGADTQYF.

At least ten counts were recorded for this clonotype. CDR3 bases: TGTGCCAGCCAGCCGCGGACAGGGGGATTTTCACCCCTCCACTTT. It is translated as CASQPRTGGFSPLHF. The genes are TRBV3-1 and TRBJ1-6; the match to TRBD1 covers 10 bases. The junction had 10 bases not matched to a gene; V was cut back by 8 bases and J by 9 bases. The germline gives CDR1 LGHDT, CDR2 YNNKEL (reference sequence). The CDR3 is made up of 15 amino acids. Using reference TRBV3-1 and TRBJ1-6 for the parts outside the CDR3, the full variable domain is DTAVSQTPKYLVTQMGNDKSIKCEQNLGHDTMYWYKQDSKKFLKIMFSYNNKELIINETVPNRFSPKSPDKAHLNLHINSLELGDSAVYFCASQPRTGGFSPLHFGNGTRLTVT.

The sample holds many counts of this clonotype. The V gene is TRBV20-1, the J gene TRBJ2-5, with D possibly TRBD1 on 6 matching bases. V was pared by 0 bases and J by 4 bases, with 15 bases between. CDR1 is DFQATT and CDR2 is SNEGSKA in the germline V gene (reference sequence). The CDR3 totals 15 residues. CDR3 coding DNA: TGCAGTGCTAGAGATGGCAGGGGAGTGGGAGAGACCCAGTACTTC. This sequence encodes CSARDGRGVGETQYF.

Ten or more counts support this clonotype. The rearrangement uses TRBV20-1 and TRBJ2-1; D is ambiguous. The CDR3 runs 15 residues. Trimming removed 8 bases at V and 5 bases at J, with 22 bases between. Germline-derived CDR1 and CDR2 are DFQATT and SNEGSKA (reference sequence). CDR3 nucleotide sequence: TGCAGTATCAGTGGCGGTGCCTCGGCTAACAATGAGCAGTTCTTC. Translating it yields CSISGGASANNEQFF.

This clonotype was detected ten times or more. The chain has TRBV5-1 and TRBJ1-2; TRBD1 matches 8 bases. With 2 bases clipped from V and 6 bases from J, the junction kept 6 bases outside the gene matches. Germline CDR1 SGHRS, CDR2 YFSETQ. The CDR3 is 14 residues long. CDR3 sequence (DNA): TGCGCCAGCAGCTTATCAGGACAGGGCAATGGCTACACCTTC. Its protein product is CASSLSGQGNGYTF.

This clonotype was counted only a few times. V and J are TRBV7-9 and TRBJ1-6, with TRBD1 as a possible D gene (5 bases). With 1 base removed from V and 7 bases from J, the gap between germline ends came to 8 bases. Germline CDR1 reads SEHNR; CDR2 reads FQNEAQ (reference sequence). This CDR3 is 14 amino acids long. The CDR3 reads CASSLDGANSPLHF. The CDR3 coding sequence is TGTGCCAGCAGCTTAGACGGGGCCAATTCACCCCTCCACTTT.

This clonotype was detected a few times. The J gene is TRBJ2-7, the V gene TRBV29-1, with D perhaps TRBD2 (5 bases). Germline CDR1 is SQVTM and CDR2 is ANQGSEA. Trimming stripped 4 bases from V and 5 bases from J, with 9 bases between. This CDR3 contains 11 residues. The CDR3 DNA is TGCAGCGTTGGGCAGAGGGACGAGCAGTACTTC. Amino acids: CSVGQRDEQYF.

The table lists this clonotype with a few counts. The genes are TRBV12-3 or TRBV12-4 and TRBJ2-1; perhaps TRBD2 as D (6 bases). The CDR3 is 13 residues long. Trimming took off 1 base at V and 9 bases at J, with 10 bases between the two ends. DNA for the CDR3: TGTGCCAGCAGTTTAGGAGAGGAGGGTGAGCAGTTCTTC. It yields the protein CASSLGEEGEQFF.

This clonotype was detected ten times or more. CDR3 in amino acids: CASSPQSGSNYEQYF. CDR3 nucleotide sequence: TGTGCCAGCAGTCCCCAGAGCGGGAGTAACTACGAGCAGTACTTC. This sequence joins TRBV6-2 or TRBV6-3 and TRBJ2-7; 8 nucleotides align to TRBD2. CDR3 size: 15 residues. The J segment lost 3 bases and the V segment lost 5 bases, leaving 9 bases of the junction unmatched. Germline loops: CDR1 MNHEY, CDR2 SVGEGT.

The table lists this clonotype with many counts. V usage is TRBV5-1 and J usage is TRBJ1-5; 7 nucleotides match TRBD1. V dropped 0 bases and J dropped 7; count of bases not matched to a gene: 4. This CDR3 region has 14 residues. CDR1 is SGHRS, CDR2 YFSETQ, per germline. CDR3 DNA sequence: TGCGCCAGCAGCTTGGAACAGGGGAGGCAGCCCCAGCATTTT. It codes for CASSLEQGRQPQHF.

The table lists this clonotype with many counts. CDR3 nucleotides: TGTGCCAGCAGTGGTCAAAGGGGTCAGCCCCAGCATTTT. Translation gives CASSGQRGQPQHF. This sequence joins TRBV6-1 and TRBJ1-5; D possibly corresponds to TRBD1 (5 bases). V lost 4 bases to trimming and J lost 6 bases, with 10 bases between them. This CDR3 is 13 amino acids long. Germline assignment: CDR1 MNHNS and CDR2 SASEGT.

V is TRBV7-3 and J is TRBJ2-2, with D tentatively TRBD2 (5 bases). Germline lookup yields CDR1 SGHTA and CDR2 FQGTGA. This CDR3 is built from 13 residues. V lost 6 bases, J lost 4 bases, and 9 bases lay in between. The CDR3 coding sequence is TGTGCCAGCAGGTCTACTAGCACCGGGGAGCTGTTTTTT. This gives the protein CASRSTSTGELFF. The complete variable domain, with remaining parts taken from reference TRBV7-3 and TRBJ2-2, reads GAGVSQTPSNKVTEKGKYVELRCDPISGHTALYWYRQSLGQGPEFLIYFQGTGAADDSGLPNDRFFAVRPEGSVSTLKIQRTERGDSAVYLCASRSTSTGELFFGEGSRLTVL.

The chain links TRBV7-2 to TRBJ2-1; TRBD2 agrees at 8 bases. The CDR3 has 13 residues. The germline V gene encodes CDR1 SGHTA and CDR2 FQGNSA. The J segment lost 9 bases and the V segment lost 5 bases, leaving 6 bases of the junction unmatched. CDR3 coding DNA: TGTGCCAGCAGCATGGGACTAGTGGTTGAGCAGTTCTTC. Its translation: CASSMGLVVEQFF.

This clonotype was found many times. The chain links TRBV2 to TRBJ1-2; D remains unclear. CDR1 SNHLY and CDR2 FYNNEI come from the germline V gene. This CDR3 comprises 13 residues. Trimming took off 11 bases at V and 2 bases at J, with 15 bases between the two ends. The CDR3 loop is CAPSVGRNYGYTF. DNA for the CDR3: TGTGCCCCCTCAGTCGGGAGAAACTATGGCTACACCTTC.

This chain joins TRBV2 and TRBJ1-2; TRBD1 is a possible D gene (6 bases). Trimming shortened V by 0 bases and J by 3 bases, and 14 bases separated the two germline ends. The CDR3 consists of 16 residues. Germline V gene data show CDR1 as SNHLY and CDR2 as FYNNEI. The CDR3 DNA is TGTGCCAGCAGTGAAGCGCAACGGGCAGGGGACTATGGCTACACCTTC. Translation: CASSEAQRAGDYGYTF.

There are many counts of this clonotype. This chain joins TRBV7-8 and TRBJ2-7; 9 nucleotides align to TRBD2. CDR1 and CDR2 (germline): SGHVS, FQNEAQ. The V and J ends lost 5 bases and 2 bases, in that order; junction bases with no gene match: 13. The length of the CDR3 is 17 residues. The chain's CDR3 is CASSPKAPSGTAYEQYF. CDR3 DNA: TGTGCCAGCAGCCCCAAGGCGCCTAGCGGGACAGCCTACGAGCAGTACTTC.

This clonotype has at least ten counts. This chain connects TRBV5-1 to TRBJ2-1; perhaps D is TRBD1 or TRBD2 (5 bases each). V lost 2 bases, J lost 3 bases, and 21 bases lay in between. CDR3 length: 18 residues. Germline CDR1 and CDR2: SGHRS and YFSETQ. CDR3 DNA: TGCGCCAGCAGCTTAACGTCCGGGGCTCAAGCGAGCTACAATGAGCAGTTCTTC. This encodes CASSLTSGAQASYNEQFF. The complete variable domain, with remaining parts taken from reference TRBV5-1 and TRBJ2-1, reads KAGVTQTPRYLIKTRGQQVTLSCSPISGHRSVSWYQQTPGQGLQFLFEYFSETQRNKGNFPGRFSGRQFSNSRSEMNVSTLELGDSALYLCASSLTSGAQASYNEQFFGPGTRLTVL.